Each of the 2 T cell receptor beta chains below was sequenced from the same sample in a study of cytomegalovirus exposure and HLA in healthy donors (dated by TCRdb to between 2016 and 2019). The protocol used for the library was the immunoSEQ multiplex PCR assay. For the multiplex PCR, a mixture combining 60 forward primers for TCR Vbeta segments and 13 reverse primers for TCR Jbeta segments was used. Not all clones reach the TCRdb copy of this immuneACCESS table, which keeps in-frame sequences only. Checked studies attribute under half of the gap to unresolved V genes and leave the rest unexplained. The sample contains 85,000 to 110,000 clones, around 82% of them found a single time. 10% of the sample goes to the ten largest clones. Sequencing used PBMCs. All receptors come from a woman between 18 and 30 years old in good health and CMV-seropositive.

This chain uses TRBV2 with TRBJ2-5; D call uncertain. The CDR3 spans 13 residues. The germline CDR1 and CDR2 sequences are SNHLY and FYNNEI. The V and J ends lost 3 bases and 1 base respectively, with 6 bases between them. The CDR3 DNA follows: TGTGCCAGCAGTGATTTTCGCCAAGAGACCCAGTACTTC. Its translation: CASSDFRQETQYF.

The genes are TRBV6-1 and TRBJ2-5, with 9 positions matching TRBD2. Germline V gene data show CDR1 as MNHNS and CDR2 as SASEGT. The V segment lost 2 bases and the J segment 5 bases; nucleotides outside the gene matches: 9. CDR3 length: 16 amino acids. The CDR3 spells CASSESLLAGGETQYF. The CDR3 nucleotides read TGTGCCAGCAGTGAATCTTTACTAGCGGGTGGGGAGACCCAGTACTTC.